This is a list of T cell receptor beta chains from one sample in a study of long-term antiretroviral therapy in people with HIV. The repertoire was sequenced with immunoSEQ multiplex PCR; TCRdb's copy has only in-frame clones and lacks some. The table includes 20,000 to 25,000 clones, approximately 86% detected once. Source: unsorted PBMCs, taken roughly 4 years after starting antiretroviral therapy. These receptors were taken from a man aged 18 to 35 with HIV. CDR3s include the opening cysteine and the closing phenylalanine or tryptophan. A D gene is named only where the DNA matches it firmly. For some rows the clone size is stated as once, few or many, or as a class when expanded; others skip it.

V	D	size	J	DNA	CDR3
TRBV5-4	TRBD2	.	TRBJ2-3	TGTGCCAGCAGCCCGACTAGCGGGGGGGATACAGATACGCAGTATTTT	CASSPTSGGDTDTQYF
TRBV18	TRBD1	.	TRBJ1-1	TGTGCCAGCTCACCAAGGGGGCTGGCGAACACTGAAGCTTTCTTT	CASSPRGLANTEAFF
TRBV5-1	.	.	TRBJ1-1	TGCGCCAGCAGCGTCGGGGGGGGGAGGACTGAAGCTTTCTTT	CASSVGGGRTEAFF
TRBV25-1	.	.	TRBJ1-1	TGTGCCAGCGGTCTTGGGTTGAACACTGAAGCTTTCTTT	CASGLGLNTEAFF
TRBV7-8	TRBD1	.	TRBJ1-2	TGTGCCAGCAGCCCCGGGACAGGCTTTGGCTACACCTTC	CASSPGTGFGYTF
TRBV19	.	once	TRBJ2-3	TGTGCCAGTAGTATAGATGGGTCATCCACAGATACGCAGTATTTT	CASSIDGSSTDTQYF
TRBV18	.	.	TRBJ1-1	TGTGCCAGCTCACCTCTGGGACCGAACACTGAAGCTTTCTTT	CASSPLGPNTEAFF
TRBV6-5	TRBD1	.	TRBJ1-1	TGTGCCAGCAGTTCCGGGACAGGGGTTCCTGAAGCTTTCTTT	CASSSGTGVPEAFF
TRBV5-1	.	once	TRBJ2-2	TGCGCCAGCAGCTTGGCCCAGGGGAGCGGGGAGCTGTTTTTT	CASSLAQGSGELFF
TRBV27	.	.	TRBJ1-2	TGTGCCAGCAGTTTCCAGGGAAGGGTGGTTGATAGGGTCGGCTACACCTTC	CASSFQGRVVDRVGYTF
TRBV6-1	.	.	TRBJ1-6	TGTGCCAGCAGTACCTCTGGACCCCGGGGTTCACCCCTCCACTTT	CASSTSGPRGSPLHF
TRBV29-1	TRBD1	.	TRBJ2-5	TGCAGCGTACCAGGGGGAGAGACCCAGTACTTC	CSVPGGETQYF
TRBV7-7	.	.	TRBJ2-2	TGTGCTAGCAGCCCCGGACGTACCGGGATAGAGGAGCTGTTTTTT	CASSPGRTGIEELFF
TRBV5-1	TRBD1	.	TRBJ1-2	TGCGCCAGCAGCACAGGGGGGCGATATGGCTACACCTTC	CASSTGGRYGYTF
TRBV30	.	.	TRBJ1-5	TGTGCCTGGAGCCCCCGGGATGATCAGCCCCAGCATTTT	CAWSPRDDQPQHF
TRBV5-5	.	.	TRBJ2-1	TGTGCCAGCAGCTTGGCTGAGGGACCCGGGTACAATGAGCAGTTCTTC	CASSLAEGPGYNEQFF
TRBV27	TRBD2	.	TRBJ2-1	TGTGCCAGCAGTATCCCAGCGGGGGGGGGCTACAATGAGCAGTTCTTC	CASSIPAGGGYNEQFF
TRBV5-4	TRBD1	.	TRBJ1-3	TGTGCCAGCAGTACCGACAGGGTAGGAAACACCATATATTTT	CASSTDRVGNTIYF
TRBV29-1	TRBD1	.	TRBJ1-2	TGCAGCGTTTCCTGGACAGGGGGTGGCTATGGCTACACCTTC	CSVSWTGGGYGYTF
TRBV27	.	.	TRBJ1-2	TGTGCCAGCAGTTTTGAGCCCCGGTCAGGGTCGAACGGCTACACCTTC	CASSFEPRSGSNGYTF
TRBV28	.	.	TRBJ2-7	TGTGCCAGCAGCCTCTTTCGGTACGAGCAGTACTTC	CASSLFRYEQYF
TRBV29-1	TRBD1	.	TRBJ1-2	TGCAGCGTTCATGGTTGGGGGACAGGGGAACTCTATGGCTACACCTTC	CSVHGWGTGELYGYTF
TRBV2	TRBD1	.	TRBJ1-5	TGTGCCAGCAGTGAGGGAAGGGGGCCCAGCAATCAGCCCCAGCATTTT	CASSEGRGPSNQPQHF
TRBV28	.	.	TRBJ1-1	TGTGCCAGCCTGGGGATGGACGGTGAAGCTTTCTTT	CASLGMDGEAFF
TRBV10-3	.	few	TRBJ1-3	TGTGCCATCTGGTCAGGGGCTGGAAACACCATATATTTT	CAIWSGAGNTIYF
TRBV13	.	.	TRBJ2-5	TGTGCCAGCAGCTTAGGGAGGAGTTGGGAGACCCAGTACTTC	CASSLGRSWETQYF
TRBV29-1	TRBD1	.	TRBJ2-3	TGCAGCGTTGAGTCCGGGACAGGGGTGACAGATACGCAGTATTTT	CSVESGTGVTDTQYF
TRBV5-1	.	.	TRBJ2-5	TGCGCCGGATCCCCCTTTTCGGGCCAAGAGACCCAGTACTTC	CAGSPFSGQETQYF
TRBV28	.	.	TRBJ1-2	TGTGCCAGCAGTTCCGAGACCGGAGGGGTTTTTCTCAAAGCGTTTGGCTACACCTTC	CASSSETGGVFLKAFGYTF
TRBV28	TRBD1	.	TRBJ2-3	TGTGCCAGCAGACGACAGGGGACAGATACGCAGTATTTT	CASRRQGTDTQYF
TRBV28	.	.	TRBJ2-1	TGTGCCAGCAGTCCAGCACCCCTGAGGTCCGAGCAGTTCTTC	CASSPAPLRSEQFF
TRBV2	.	few	TRBJ2-2	TGTGCCGGGGGAGGCGGGGATGGCACCGGGGAGCTGTTTTTT	CAGGGGDGTGELFF
TRBV11-3	.	.	TRBJ2-5	TGTGCCAGCAGCTTAGATCGCAGCCAAGAGACCCAGTACTTC	CASSLDRSQETQYF
TRBV7-9	TRBD1	.	TRBJ1-2	TGTGCCAGCAGCCCACCCCGATCGACAGGGGCTAGCTATGGCTACACCTTC	CASSPPRSTGASYGYTF
TRBV7-9	.	once	TRBJ2-2	TGTGCCAGCAGCTTAGAAGGGACGGTGAACACCGGGGAGCTGTTTTTT	CASSLEGTVNTGELFF
TRBV29-1	.	.	TRBJ2-5	TGCAGCGCCGCACCGCAGGATGGACCAGAGACCCAGTACTTC	CSAAPQDGPETQYF
TRBV5-1	.	.	TRBJ2-2	TGCGCCAGCAGCGCGCCAGGGGGGGGCCTGAACACCGGGGAGCTGTTTTTT	CASSAPGGGLNTGELFF
TRBV6-5	.	.	TRBJ1-2	TGTGCCAGCAGTTACCAGCGGGGTTCTGCTAACTATGGCTACACCTTC	CASSYQRGSANYGYTF
TRBV5-8	.	.	TRBJ1-5	TGTGCCAGCAGCTTGATGGGGAAGGACAATCAGCCCCAGCATTTT	CASSLMGKDNQPQHF
TRBV19	.	few	TRBJ1-2	TGTGCCAGTAGACTAGGGACCCACGGGAGTTATGGCTACACCTTC	CASRLGTHGSYGYTF